These T cell receptor beta chains were read from a single sample in a study of OX40 agonist ivuxolimab in advanced cancers. Repertoires were generated with immunoSEQ multiplex PCR, while TCRdb's copy carries only in-frame clones and drops some. The table has tens of thousands of clones, around 84% seen once; the top ten hold about 35%. Sequencing was performed on CD4+ or CD8+ T cells sorted from blood, taken in a trial of the OX40 agonist ivuxolimab. The receptors come from an adult with an advanced solid tumor such as melanoma, head and neck, liver or kidney cancer. Each CDR3 is given with its conserved first and last residue. A D gene is named only where the DNA matches it firmly. Clone size appears in some rows only: once, few, many, or a class for an expanded clone.

j_call,v_call,clone_size,d_call,cdr3_aa,cdr3_nt
TRBJ2-3,TRBV6-4,-,-,CASSVKAESDTQYF,TGTGCCAGCAGTGTCAAAGCGGAATCAGATACGCAGTATTTT
TRBJ1-1,TRBV14,-,-,CASSQGGMNTEAFF,TGTGCCAGCAGCCAGGGGGGCATGAACACTGAAGCTTTCTTT
TRBJ2-1,TRBV7-8,-,-,CASSPEGLNEQFF,TGTGCCAGCAGCCCAGAGGGATTGAATGAGCAGTTCTTC
TRBJ2-3,TRBV28,few,TRBD2,CASSPWTSGRTDTQYF,TGTGCCAGCAGTCCGTGGACTAGCGGGAGAACAGATACGCAGTATTTT
TRBJ2-1,TRBV15,-,-,CATEESVAYNEQFF,TGTGCCACCGAGGAATCGGTTGCCTACAATGAGCAGTTCTTC
TRBJ2-7,TRBV29-1,few,TRBD2,CSVAPSGGFSYEQYF,TGCAGCGTTGCGCCTAGCGGGGGTTTCTCCTACGAGCAGTACTTC
TRBJ2-7,TRBV5-4,-,-,CASSPGGYEQYF,TGTGCCAGCAGCCCGGGTGGCTACGAGCAGTACTTC
TRBJ2-2,TRBV7-9,-,-,CASSSNRRSNTGELFF,TGTGCCAGCAGCTCTAACAGGCGTTCGAACACCGGGGAGCTGTTTTTT
TRBJ2-1,TRBV7-8,-,TRBD1,CASSLEAGTGPYNEQFF,TGTGCCAGCAGCTTGGAAGCCGGGACAGGGCCCTACAATGAGCAGTTCTTC
TRBJ2-7,TRBV28,-,TRBD1,CASRGIRDRGLYEQYF,TGTGCCAGCAGGGGGATCCGGGACAGAGGACTCTACGAGCAGTACTTC
TRBJ2-7,TRBV19,once,-,CASSGSYEQYF,TGTGCCAGTAGTGGCTCCTACGAGCAGTACTTC
TRBJ2-1,TRBV7-3,-,-,CASSLTSRASYNEQFF,TGTGCCAGCAGCTTAACAAGCCGGGCCTCCTACAATGAGCAGTTCTTC
TRBJ2-7,TRBV7-9,-,-,CASSLRRDEQYF,TGTGCCAGCAGCCTTAGGAGGGACGAGCAGTACTTC
TRBJ2-5,TRBV7-9,-,-,CASSFGQGGPPETQYF,TGTGCCAGCAGCTTCGGGCAGGGTGGCCCTCCGGAGACCCAGTACTTC
TRBJ2-7,TRBV10-3,once,TRBD2,CAISVTSGEYEQYF,TGTGCCATCAGTGTGACTAGCGGGGAATACGAGCAGTACTTC
TRBJ2-7,TRBV27,few,-,CASSLASTSYEQYF,TGTGCCAGCAGTTTGGCTTCGACTAGCTACGAGCAGTACTTC
TRBJ2-1,TRBV7-9,-,-,CASSSPRRFSYNEQFF,TGTGCCAGCAGCTCCCCCAGACGGTTCTCCTACAATGAGCAGTTCTTC
TRBJ1-2,TRBV7-3,-,-,CASSPGPQEGYTF,TGTGCCAGCAGTCCCGGGCCCCAGGAGGGCTACACCTTC
TRBJ1-1,TRBV28,once,-,CASSPWTAHMNTEAFF,TGTGCCAGCAGTCCTTGGACGGCCCACATGAACACTGAAGCTTTCTTT
TRBJ2-1,TRBV11-1,-,TRBD2,CASSSRLAGAGGEQFF,TGTGCCAGCAGCTCCCGACTGGCGGGAGCGGGCGGTGAGCAGTTCTTC
TRBJ2-7,TRBV5-8,-,-,CASSFTSIYEQYF,TGTGCCAGCAGCTTTACATCTATTTACGAGCAGTACTTC